This T cell receptor beta chain was captured in a study of shared clonotypes between healthy human individuals. General study findings and limits: Larger estimated richness was generally seen in naive subsets than in memory subsets.

Regarding this clone: Its specificity is unknown. Other nucleotide sequences from this sample produce the same CDR3.

The CDR3 spans 12 residues. Germline V gives CDR1 MDHEN, CDR2 SYDVKM. Each sample came from a Caucasian adult donor living in Nashville, Tennessee. Method: immunoSEQ multiplex PCR; TCRdb's copy keeps in-frame clones and lacks some. Of 180,000 or so clones listed, about 93% were seen once; the top ten hold around 0.067%. The V and J genes are TRBV28 and TRBJ2-5; D gene uncertain. Near its end, the DNA agrees better with TRBJ2-7, so the J call may be wrong. The sample comprised naive CD4+ T cells sorted from blood. Specified subset: CD45RA+ positively selected. This TCR derives from a woman aged 30 to 39 in good health. This CDR3 is CASSSPGNEQYF. CDR3 bases: TGTGCCAGCAGCTCGCCGGGTAACGAGCAGTACTTC.